This TCR beta chain appears in the sequencing data of a study of post-analysis software for immune sequencing data. Study-wide background: Secondary progressive, relapsing-remitting and progressive-relapsing multiple sclerosis were among the included disease courses. Overall study findings and caveats: Comparison with controls showed significantly lower normalized Chao1 diversity in multiple sclerosis patients. Compared with controls, patients had more of about 5 TRBV segments, including TRBV5-6, TRBV5-1 and TRBV20-1. Samples from a shared batch, those prepared together, strongly co-clustered by F measure.

This clonotype was seen at least ten times. Its antigen is unknown. J lost 7 bases, V lost 0 bases, and 2 bases had no gene match. In germline, CDR1 is LGHDT, CDR2 YNNKEL (reference sequence). The CDR3 totals 13 residues. Carried by the TCR beta cDNA libraries were unique molecular identifiers. A population of about 0.95 to 11 million T cells gave rise to 450,000 to 500,000 cDNA molecules. TCRdb called the PCR reads again in MiXCR, with one record for every CDR3 protein. This table has some 240,000 distinct CDR3 sequences, 36% appearing once. The chain has TRBV3-1 and TRBJ1-2; the match to TRBD1 covers 7 bases. Sequences were obtained from blood. The TCR sequence derives from a girl aged 10 to 17 with multiple sclerosis. The CDR3 nucleotides are TGTGCCAGCAGCCAAGAAGGGGGCGTTGGCTACACCTTC. Translated, it gives CASSQEGGVGYTF.